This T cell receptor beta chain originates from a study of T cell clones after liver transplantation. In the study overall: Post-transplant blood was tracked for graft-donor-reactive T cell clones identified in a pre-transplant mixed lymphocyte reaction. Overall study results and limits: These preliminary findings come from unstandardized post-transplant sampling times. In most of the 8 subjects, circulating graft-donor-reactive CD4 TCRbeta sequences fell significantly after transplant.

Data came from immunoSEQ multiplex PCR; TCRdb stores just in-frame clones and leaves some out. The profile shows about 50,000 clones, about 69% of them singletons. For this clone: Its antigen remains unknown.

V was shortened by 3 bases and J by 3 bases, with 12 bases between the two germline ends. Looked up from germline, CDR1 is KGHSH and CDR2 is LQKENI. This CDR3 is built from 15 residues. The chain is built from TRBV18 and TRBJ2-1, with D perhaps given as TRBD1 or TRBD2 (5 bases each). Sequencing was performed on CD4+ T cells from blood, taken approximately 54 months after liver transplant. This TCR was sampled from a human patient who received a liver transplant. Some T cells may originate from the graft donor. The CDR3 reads CASSPSRDRYNEQFF. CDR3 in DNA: TGTGCCAGCTCACCTTCCAGGGACCGCTACAATGAGCAGTTCTTC.